These 2 T cell receptor beta chains came from one sample sequenced in a study of coeliac disease. TCRdb's copy holds only in-frame clones and misses some; the assay was immunoSEQ multiplex PCR. The top ten clones hold around 16% of a sample with about 3,400 clones, about 70% of them seen once. Sequencing used intraepithelial lymphocytes from the gut. The receptor source for this set is a man between 18 and 35 years old with celiac disease on a gluten-free diet.

The rearrangement joins TRBV6-6 to TRBJ1-2; no clear D gene. V lost 6 bases, J lost 4 bases, and 18 bases lay in between. The germline CDR1 and CDR2 sequences are MNHNY and SVGAGI (reference sequence). The CDR3 is made up of 15 amino acids. Here the CDR3 reads CASSPELIRVYGYTF. CDR3 bases: TGTGCCAGCAGCCCCGAGTTGATTCGCGTCTATGGCTACACCTTC.

The chain recombines TRBV30 with TRBJ1-2; 9 bases fit TRBD1. The V gene's germline CDR1 is GTSNPN and CDR2 SVGIG (reference sequence). V trimming: 3 bases; J trimming: 0 bases; junction bases outside the gene matches: 5. The CDR3 spans 15 residues. This CDR3 reads CAWRQGATSNYGYTF. The CDR3 DNA sequence: TGTGCCTGGAGACAGGGGGCCACTTCTAACTATGGCTACACCTTC.